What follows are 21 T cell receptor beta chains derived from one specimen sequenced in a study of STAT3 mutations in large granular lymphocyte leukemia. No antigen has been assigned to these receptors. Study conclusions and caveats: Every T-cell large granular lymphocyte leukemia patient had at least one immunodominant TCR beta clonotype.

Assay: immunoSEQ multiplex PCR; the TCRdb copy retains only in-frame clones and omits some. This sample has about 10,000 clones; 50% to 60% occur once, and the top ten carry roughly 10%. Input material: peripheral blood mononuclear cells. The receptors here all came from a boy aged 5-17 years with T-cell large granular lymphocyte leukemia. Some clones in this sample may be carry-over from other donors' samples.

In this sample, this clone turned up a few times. The CDR3 loop reads CASSQQGPYEQYF. The CDR3 DNA follows: TGTGCCAGCAGCCAACAGGGTCCCTACGAGCAGTACTTC. The chain is built from TRBV7-2 and TRBJ2-7; TRBD1 might be the D (6 bases). Germline loops: CDR1 SGHTA, CDR2 FQGNSA. The CDR3 runs to 13 residues. The V and J ends lost 5 bases and 2 bases respectively, with 10 bases between them.

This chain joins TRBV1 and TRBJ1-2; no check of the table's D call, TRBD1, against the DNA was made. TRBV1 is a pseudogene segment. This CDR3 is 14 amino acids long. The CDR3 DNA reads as TGCACCAGCAGCCAAGGGACAGGGCGCTATGGCTACACCTTC. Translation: CTSSQGTGRYGYTF.

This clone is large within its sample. CDR3 region: CASNPQANQPQHF. CDR3 nucleotides: TGTGCCAGCAACCCACAGGCTAATCAGCCCCAGCATTTT. V usage is TRBV6-1 and J usage is TRBJ1-5, with D perhaps matching TRBD1 (5 bases). With 7 bases removed from V and 4 bases from J, the gap between germline ends came to 11 bases. CDR1 and CDR2 from the germline V gene are MNHNS and SASEGT. The CDR3 sequence is 13 residues long.

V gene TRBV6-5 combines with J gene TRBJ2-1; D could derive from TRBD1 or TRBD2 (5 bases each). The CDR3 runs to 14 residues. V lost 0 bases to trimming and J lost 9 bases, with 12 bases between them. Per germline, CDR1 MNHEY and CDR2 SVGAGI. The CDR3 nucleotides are TGTGCCAGCAGTTACTCCCGGGACGAAACTGAGCAGTTCTTC. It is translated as CASSYSRDETEQFF.

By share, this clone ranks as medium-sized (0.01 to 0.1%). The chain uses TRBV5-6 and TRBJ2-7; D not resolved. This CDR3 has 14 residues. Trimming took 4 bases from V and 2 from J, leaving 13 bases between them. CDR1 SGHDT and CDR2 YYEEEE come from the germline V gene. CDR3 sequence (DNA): TGTGCCAGCAGCCTCCCCAGGCCTCCCTACGAGCAGTACTTC. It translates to CASSLPRPPYEQYF.

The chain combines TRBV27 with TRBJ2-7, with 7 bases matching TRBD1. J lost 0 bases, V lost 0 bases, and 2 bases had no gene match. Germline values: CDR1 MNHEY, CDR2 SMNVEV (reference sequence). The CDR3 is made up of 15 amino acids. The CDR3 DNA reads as TGTGCCAGCAGTTTATCGGGACAGAGCTCCTACGAGCAGTACTTC. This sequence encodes CASSLSGQSSYEQYF.

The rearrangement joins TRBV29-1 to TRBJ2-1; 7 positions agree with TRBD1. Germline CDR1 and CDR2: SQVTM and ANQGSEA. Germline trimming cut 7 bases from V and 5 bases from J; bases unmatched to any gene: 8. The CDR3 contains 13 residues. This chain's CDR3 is CSAGQVRDNEQFF. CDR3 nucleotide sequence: TGCAGCGCTGGACAGGTGAGGGACAATGAGCAGTTCTTC.

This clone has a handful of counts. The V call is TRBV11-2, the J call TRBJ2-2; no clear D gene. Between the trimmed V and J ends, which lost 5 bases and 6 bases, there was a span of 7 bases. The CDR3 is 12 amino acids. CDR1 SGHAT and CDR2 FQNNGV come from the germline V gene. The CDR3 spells CASSGVPGELFF. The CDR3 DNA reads TGTGCCAGCAGCGGGGTACCCGGGGAGCTGTTTTTT.

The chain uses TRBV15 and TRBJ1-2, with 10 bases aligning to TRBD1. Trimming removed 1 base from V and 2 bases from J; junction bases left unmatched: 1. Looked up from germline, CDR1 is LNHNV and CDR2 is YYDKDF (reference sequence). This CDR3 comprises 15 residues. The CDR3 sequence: CATSRGGQGNYGYTF. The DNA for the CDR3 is TGTGCCACCAGCAGAGGGGGACAGGGGAACTATGGCTACACCTTC.

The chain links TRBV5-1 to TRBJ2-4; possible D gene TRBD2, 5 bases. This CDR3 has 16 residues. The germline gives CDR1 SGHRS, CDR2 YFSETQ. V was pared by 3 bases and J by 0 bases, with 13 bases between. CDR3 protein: CASSSSGGLAKNIQYF. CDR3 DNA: TGCGCCAGCAGCTCCTCTGGCGGACTAGCCAAAAACATTCAGTACTTC.

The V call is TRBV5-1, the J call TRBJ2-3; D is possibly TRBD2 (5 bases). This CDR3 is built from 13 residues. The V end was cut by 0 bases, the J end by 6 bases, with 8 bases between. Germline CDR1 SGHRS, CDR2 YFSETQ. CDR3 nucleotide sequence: TGCGCCAGCAGCTTGGGGCCTAGCGATACGCAGTATTTT. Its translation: CASSLGPSDTQYF.

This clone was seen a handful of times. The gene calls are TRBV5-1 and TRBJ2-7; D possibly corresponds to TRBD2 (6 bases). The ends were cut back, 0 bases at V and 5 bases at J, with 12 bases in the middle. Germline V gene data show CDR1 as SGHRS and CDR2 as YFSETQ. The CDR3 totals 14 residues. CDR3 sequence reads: CASSLAGVGDEQYF. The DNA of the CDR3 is TGCGCCAGCAGCTTGGCGGGGGTTGGGGACGAGCAGTACTTC. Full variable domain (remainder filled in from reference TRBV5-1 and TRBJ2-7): KAGVTQTPRYLIKTRGQQVTLSCSPISGHRSVSWYQQTPGQGLQFLFEYFSETQRNKGNFPGRFSGRQFSNSRSEMNVSTLELGDSALYLCASSLAGVGDEQYFGPGTRLTVT.

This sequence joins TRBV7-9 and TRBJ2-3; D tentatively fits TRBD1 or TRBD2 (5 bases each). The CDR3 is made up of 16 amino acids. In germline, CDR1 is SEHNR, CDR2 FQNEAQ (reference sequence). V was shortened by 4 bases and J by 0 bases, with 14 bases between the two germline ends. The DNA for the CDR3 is TGTGCCAGCAGCTCCAGGGCGAGCGGAAGCACAGATACGCAGTATTTT. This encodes CASSSRASGSTDTQYF. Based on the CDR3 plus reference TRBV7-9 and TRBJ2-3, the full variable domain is DTGVSQNPRHKITKRGQNVTFRCDPISEHNRLYWYRQTLGQGPEFLTYFQNEAQLEKSRLLSDRFSAERPKGSFSTLEIQRTEQGDSAMYLCASSSRASGSTDTQYFGPGTRLTVL.

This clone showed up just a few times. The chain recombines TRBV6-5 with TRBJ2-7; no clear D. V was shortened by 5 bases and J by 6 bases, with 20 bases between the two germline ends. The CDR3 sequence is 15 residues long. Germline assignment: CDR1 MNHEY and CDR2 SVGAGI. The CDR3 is CASSVGPPILGEQYF. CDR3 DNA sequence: TGTGCCAGCAGTGTCGGACCCCCTATTTTGGGCGAGCAGTACTTC.

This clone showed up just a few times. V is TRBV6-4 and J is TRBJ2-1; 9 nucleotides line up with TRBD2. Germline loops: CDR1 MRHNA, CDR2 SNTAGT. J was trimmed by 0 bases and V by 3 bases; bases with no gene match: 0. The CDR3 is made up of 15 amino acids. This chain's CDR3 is CASSERGGSYNEQFF. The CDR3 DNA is TGTGCCAGCAGTGAGCGGGGGGGCTCCTACAATGAGCAGTTCTTC.

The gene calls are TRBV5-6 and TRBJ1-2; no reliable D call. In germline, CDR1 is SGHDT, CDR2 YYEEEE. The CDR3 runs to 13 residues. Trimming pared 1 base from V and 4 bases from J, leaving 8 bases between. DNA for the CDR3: TGTGCCAGCAGCTTGCGGGGAGTCTATGGCTACACCTTC. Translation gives CASSLRGVYGYTF.

The CDR3 bases are TGCAGCGTTGAACCCGCTAGCGCATCTAGCACAGATACGCAGTATTTT. As protein: CSVEPASASSTDTQYF. The chain combines TRBV29-1 with TRBJ2-3, with a weak D call TRBD2 (6 bases). The CDR3 runs 16 residues. Trimming shortened V by 2 bases and J by 0 bases, and 15 bases separated the two germline ends. The germline V gene encodes CDR1 SQVTM and CDR2 ANQGSEA.

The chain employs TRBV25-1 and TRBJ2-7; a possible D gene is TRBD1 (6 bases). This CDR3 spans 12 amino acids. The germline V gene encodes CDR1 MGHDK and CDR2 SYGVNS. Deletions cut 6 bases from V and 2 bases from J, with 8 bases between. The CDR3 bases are TGTGCCAGCAGGGACAGTACCTACGAGCAGTACTTC. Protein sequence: CASRDSTYEQYF.

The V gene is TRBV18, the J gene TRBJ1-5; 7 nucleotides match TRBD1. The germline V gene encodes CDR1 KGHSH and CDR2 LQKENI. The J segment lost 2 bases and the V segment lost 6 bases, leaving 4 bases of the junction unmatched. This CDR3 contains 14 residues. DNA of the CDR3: TGTGCCAGCTCGCGGACAGGAGGCAATCAGCCCCAGCATTTT. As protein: CASSRTGGNQPQHF.

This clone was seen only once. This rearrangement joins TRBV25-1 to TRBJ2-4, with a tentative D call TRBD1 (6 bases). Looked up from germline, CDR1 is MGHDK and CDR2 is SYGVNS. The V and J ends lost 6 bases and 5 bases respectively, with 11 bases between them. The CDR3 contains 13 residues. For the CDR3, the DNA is TGTGCCAGCAGAAATCAGGGGCAAAACATTCAGTACTTC. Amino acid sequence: CASRNQGQNIQYF.

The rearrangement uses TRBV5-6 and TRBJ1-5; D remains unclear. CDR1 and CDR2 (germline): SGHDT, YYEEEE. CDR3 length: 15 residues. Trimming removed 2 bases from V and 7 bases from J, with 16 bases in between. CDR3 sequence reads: CASSFYELGKQPQHF. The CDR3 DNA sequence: TGTGCCAGCAGCTTTTATGAGTTGGGGAAGCAGCCCCAGCATTTT.